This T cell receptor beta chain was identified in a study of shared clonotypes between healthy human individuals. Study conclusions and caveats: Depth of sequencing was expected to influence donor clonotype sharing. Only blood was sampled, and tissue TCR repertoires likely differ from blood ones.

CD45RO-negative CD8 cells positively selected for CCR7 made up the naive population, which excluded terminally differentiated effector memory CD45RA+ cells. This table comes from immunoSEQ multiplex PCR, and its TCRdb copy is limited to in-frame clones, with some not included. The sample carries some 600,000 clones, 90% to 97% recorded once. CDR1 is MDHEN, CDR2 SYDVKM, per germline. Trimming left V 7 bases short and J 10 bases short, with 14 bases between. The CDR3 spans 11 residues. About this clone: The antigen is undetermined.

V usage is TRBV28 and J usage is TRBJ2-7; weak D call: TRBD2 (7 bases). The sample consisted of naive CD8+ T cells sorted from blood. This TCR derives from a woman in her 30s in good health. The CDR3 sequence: CASIRGADQYF. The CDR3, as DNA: TGTGCCAGCATCCGGGGGGCGGACCAGTACTTC.